These 6 T cell receptor beta chains were sequenced from one sample in a study of control samples from healthy donors and cancer patients. This table comes from immunoSEQ multiplex PCR, and its TCRdb copy is limited to in-frame clones, with some not included. The table has around 180,000 clones, around 94% seen once. Material for sequencing was blood. These receptor sequences come from a woman aged 18-29 years in good health.

The chain recombines TRBV27 with TRBJ2-1; either TRBD1 or TRBD2 may supply D (6 bases each). Germline V gene sequence: CDR1 MNHEY, CDR2 SMNVEV (reference sequence). V lost 3 bases and J 4 bases, leaving 19 bases between the germline ends. CDR3 size: 17 residues. The CDR3 nucleotides read TGTGCCAGCAGTTTTTTCCGGGGGCAGATTACATACAATGAGCAGTTCTTC. Protein: CASSFFRGQITYNEQFF.

This clone is a singleton in its sample. The chain couples TRBV5-1 to TRBJ1-1; D is possibly TRBD1 (5 bases). The CDR3 length is 15 residues. Trimming stripped 1 base from V and 0 bases from J, with 10 bases between. Germline CDR1 and CDR2: SGHRS and YFSETQ. As DNA, the CDR3 is TGCGCCAGCAGCTTGAACGGGGGTTTGAACACTGAAGCTTTCTTT. Amino acid sequence: CASSLNGGLNTEAFF. The full variable domain, in which reference TRBV5-1 and TRBJ1-1 provide the parts outside the CDR3, is KAGVTQTPRYLIKTRGQQVTLSCSPISGHRSVSWYQQTPGQGLQFLFEYFSETQRNKGNFPGRFSGRQFSNSRSEMNVSTLELGDSALYLCASSLNGGLNTEAFFGQGTRLTVV.

The chain employs TRBV27 and TRBJ1-5; D ambiguous. The V end lost 5 bases, the J end lost 1 base, and 15 bases lay between the germline ends. In germline, CDR1 is MNHEY, CDR2 SMNVEV (reference sequence). The length of the CDR3 is 16 residues. CDR3 region: CASSPLQTTSNQPQHF. CDR3 bases: TGTGCCAGCAGTCCACTGCAGACGACAAGCAATCAGCCCCAGCATTTT.

This clone was counted once. V is TRBV9 and J is TRBJ1-1; no definite D call. V was clipped by 0 bases and J by 1 base, with 13 bases between them. The CDR3 sequence is 16 residues long. CDR1 SGDLS and CDR2 YYNGEE come from the germline V gene. CDR3 nucleotide sequence: TGTGCCAGCAGCGTAGGAATCAGGTCGGGGAACACTGAAGCTTTCTTT. Its protein product is CASSVGIRSGNTEAFF.

The V call is TRBV7-9, the J call TRBJ2-3, with 7 positions matching TRBD2. This CDR3 is built from 15 residues. The V gene's germline CDR1 is SEHNR and CDR2 FQNEAQ (reference sequence). The J segment lost 4 bases and the V segment lost 8 bases, leaving 12 bases of the junction unmatched. DNA of the CDR3: TGTGCCAGCGCCGACGGGCGGGAGTGGCCAGATACGCAGTATTTT. This sequence encodes CASADGREWPDTQYF.

The chain combines TRBV4-1 with TRBJ1-4; D gene unclear. V lost 3 bases to trimming and J lost 5 bases, with 7 bases between them. Germline loops: CDR1 MGHRA, CDR2 YSYEKL. The CDR3 contains 13 residues. DNA for the CDR3: TGCGCCAGCAGCCACTTGAGAAATGAAAAACTGTTTTTT. As protein: CASSHLRNEKLFF.